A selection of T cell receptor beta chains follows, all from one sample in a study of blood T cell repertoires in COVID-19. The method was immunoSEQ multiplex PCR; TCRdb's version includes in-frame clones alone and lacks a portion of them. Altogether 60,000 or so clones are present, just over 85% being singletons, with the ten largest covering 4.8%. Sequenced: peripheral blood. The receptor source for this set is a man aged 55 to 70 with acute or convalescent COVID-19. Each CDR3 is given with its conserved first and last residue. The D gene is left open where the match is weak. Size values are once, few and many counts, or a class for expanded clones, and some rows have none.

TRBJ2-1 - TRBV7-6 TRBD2 CASSLHRSASGNNEQFF TGTGCCAGCAGCTTGCATAGGTCGGCTAGCGGAAACAATGAGCAGTTCTTC
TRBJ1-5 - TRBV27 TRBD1 CASSLVRDRRPQHF TGTGCCAGCAGTTTAGTTCGGGACAGACGGCCCCAGCATTTT
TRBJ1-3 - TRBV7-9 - CASGRISQGNTIYF TGTGCCAGCGGGAGAATATCGCAGGGAAACACCATATATTTT
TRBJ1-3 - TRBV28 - CASSPPDRVGNTIYF TGTGCCAGCAGCCCCCCTGACCGGGTTGGAAACACCATATATTTT
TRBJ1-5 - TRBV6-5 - CASRENNQPQHF TGTGCCAGCAGGGAGAACAATCAGCCCCAGCATTTT
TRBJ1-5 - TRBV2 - CASSSDGGARDQPQHF TGTGCCAGCAGTAGCGACGGGGGGGCGCGGGACCAGCCCCAGCATTTT
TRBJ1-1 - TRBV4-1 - CASSQGTDMNTEAFF TGCGCCAGCAGCCAAGGTACGGACATGAACACTGAAGCTTTCTTT
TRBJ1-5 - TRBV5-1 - CASRQGSNQPQHF TGCGCCAGCAGACAGGGTAGCAATCAGCCCCAGCATTTT
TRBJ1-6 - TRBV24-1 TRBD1 CATSDRAPGQVASPLHF TGTGCCACCAGTGATCGGGCCCCGGGACAGGTCGCTTCACCCCTCCACTTT
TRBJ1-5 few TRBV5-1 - CASSLVGDSNQPQHF TGCGCCAGCAGCTTGGTCGGGGATAGCAATCAGCCCCAGCATTTT
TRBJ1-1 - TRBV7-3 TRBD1 CASSSLGQGLTEAFF TGTGCCAGCAGCTCCCTCGGACAGGGGCTTACTGAAGCTTTCTTT
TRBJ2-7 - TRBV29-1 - CSVGGQEQYF TGCAGCGTTGGGGGGCAAGAGCAGTACTTC
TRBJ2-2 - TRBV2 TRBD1 CASRDRVSTGELFF TGTGCCAGCAGGGACAGGGTGAGCACCGGGGAGCTGTTTTTT
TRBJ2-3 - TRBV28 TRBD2 CASSLWRERGATQYF TGTGCCAGCAGTTTATGGCGGGAGAGGGGCGCTACGCAGTATTTT
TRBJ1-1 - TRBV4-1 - CASSQAIEGDNTEAFF TGCGCCAGCAGCCAGGCCATCGAGGGCGACAACACTGAAGCTTTCTTT
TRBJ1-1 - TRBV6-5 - CASRTGTEAFF TGTGCCAGCAGGACGGGGACTGAAGCTTTCTTT
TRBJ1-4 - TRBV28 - CASSPTGGRGEKLFF TGTGCCAGCAGCCCCACCGGGGGGCGAGGAGAAAAACTGTTTTTT
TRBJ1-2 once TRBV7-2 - CASSLLGMNYGYTF TGTGCCAGCAGCCTCCTAGGCATGAACTATGGCTACACCTTC
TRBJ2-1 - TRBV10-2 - CASSESPGTYNEQFF TGCGCCAGCAGTGAGTCTCCCGGGACCTACAATGAGCAGTTCTTC
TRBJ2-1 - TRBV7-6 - CASSLNREEQFF TGTGCCAGCAGCCTCAACCGGGAAGAGCAGTTCTTC
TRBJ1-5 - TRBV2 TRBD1 CASSGTGINQPQHF TGTGCCAGCTCCGGGACAGGCATCAATCAGCCCCAGCATTTT
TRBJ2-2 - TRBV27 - CASSFRLGELFF TGTGCCAGCAGTTTTCGTCTCGGGGAGCTGTTTTTT
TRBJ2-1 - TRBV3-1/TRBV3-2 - CASSQDNKLIHNEQFF TGTGCCAGCAGCCAAGATAATAAACTGATCCACAATGAGCAGTTCTTC
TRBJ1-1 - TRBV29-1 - CSVEPGEGTEAFF TGCAGCGTTGAACCCGGGGAGGGCACTGAAGCTTTCTTT
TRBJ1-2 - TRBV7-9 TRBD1 CASSFRPGQGPNYGYTF TGTGCCAGCAGCTTCCGCCCGGGACAGGGGCCTAACTATGGCTACACCTTC
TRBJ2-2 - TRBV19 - CASSLTGILGELFF TGTGCCAGTAGTTTAACAGGGATTCTCGGGGAGCTGTTTTTT
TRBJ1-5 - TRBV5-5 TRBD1 CASSPRTGTNQPQHF TGTGCCAGCAGCCCCAGGACAGGGACCAATCAGCCCCAGCATTTT
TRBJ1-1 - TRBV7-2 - CASSLARVANTEAFF TGTGCCAGCAGCTTAGCCAGAGTAGCGAACACTGAAGCTTTCTTT
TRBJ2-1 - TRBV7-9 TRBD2 CASSSILAGGTYNEQFF TGTGCCAGCAGCTCGATACTAGCGGGAGGTACCTACAATGAGCAGTTCTTC
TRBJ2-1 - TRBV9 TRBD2 CASSVSGDAYNEQFF TGTGCCAGCAGCGTTAGCGGGGATGCCTACAATGAGCAGTTCTTC
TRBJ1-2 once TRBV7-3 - CASSPHGGTDYGYTF TGTGCCAGCAGCCCCCATGGGGGGACGGATTATGGCTACACCTTC
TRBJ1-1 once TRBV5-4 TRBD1 CASSPQGAAEAFF TGTGCCAGCAGCCCACAGGGGGCTGCTGAAGCTTTCTTT
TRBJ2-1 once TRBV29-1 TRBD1 CSARGWQGFINEQFF TGCAGCGCCAGGGGGTGGCAGGGGTTCATCAATGAGCAGTTCTTC
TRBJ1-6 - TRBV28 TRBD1 CAAKPGGGPSPLHF TGTGCCGCAAAGCCAGGGGGTGGACCTTCACCCCTCCACTTT
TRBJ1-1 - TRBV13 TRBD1 CASSLGTTGPGTEAFF TGTGCCAGCAGCTTAGGCACGACAGGGCCGGGCACTGAAGCTTTCTTT
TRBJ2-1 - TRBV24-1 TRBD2 CATSDPSFASGRYNEQFF TGTGCCACCAGTGACCCCTCCTTCGCTAGCGGGAGATACAATGAGCAGTTCTTC
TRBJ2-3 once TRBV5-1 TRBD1 CASRPNPRGRRAGRTDTQYF TGCGCCAGCCGCCCCAACCCCAGGGGGCGTCGGGCGGGGCGCACAGATACGCAGTATTTT
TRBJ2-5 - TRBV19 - CASSKQTDQETQYF TGTGCCAGTAGTAAACAGACGGACCAAGAGACCCAGTACTTC
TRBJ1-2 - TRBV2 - CASSETRAAGYTF TGTGCCAGCAGTGAAACCAGGGCTGCCGGCTACACCTTC
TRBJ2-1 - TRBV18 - CASSPPIGEQFF TGTGCCAGCTCACCACCAATCGGTGAGCAGTTCTTC
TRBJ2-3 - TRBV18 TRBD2 CASSRGLAGADTQYF TGTGCCAGCTCACGGGGACTAGCGGGAGCAGATACGCAGTATTTT
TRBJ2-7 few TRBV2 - CASSYRVYEQYF TGTGCCAGCAGCTACAGGGTCTACGAGCAGTACTTC
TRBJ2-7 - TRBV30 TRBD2 CAWSGGLASYEQYF TGTGCTTGGAGTGGTGGACTAGCCTCCTACGAGCAGTACTTC
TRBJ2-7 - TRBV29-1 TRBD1 CSVVGTGGVSALEQYF TGCAGCGTTGTCGGGACAGGGGGAGTTTCGGCCCTCGAGCAGTACTTC
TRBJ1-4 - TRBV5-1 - CASSLTTPSAGEGTNEKLFF TGCGCCAGCAGCTTGACGACTCCCTCGGCAGGGGAAGGGACTAATGAAAAACTGTTTTTT
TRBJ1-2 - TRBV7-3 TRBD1 CASSLRPDRGRSGYTF TGTGCCAGCAGCTTAAGGCCGGACAGGGGGAGGTCTGGCTACACCTTC
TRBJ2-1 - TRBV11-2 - CASSKAGSYNEQFF TGTGCCAGCAGCAAAGCGGGCTCCTACAATGAGCAGTTCTTC
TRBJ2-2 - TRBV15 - CATSTNTGELFF TGTGCCACCAGCACTAACACCGGGGAGCTGTTTTTT
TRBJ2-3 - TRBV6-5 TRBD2 CASGSGSGTDTQYF TGTGCCAGCGGTAGCGGGAGCGGCACAGATACGCAGTATTTT
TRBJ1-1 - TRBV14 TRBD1 CASSHVTGVGNTEAFF TGTGCCAGCAGCCATGTCACAGGGGTAGGGAACACTGAAGCTTTCTTT